These 15 T cell receptor beta chains originate from one sample sequenced in a study of blood T cell repertoires in COVID-19. Sequencing was performed with immunoSEQ multiplex PCR; in TCRdb, only in-frame clones are kept and a portion is missing. The sample yields 24,000 or so clones, around 86% seen once. The specimen was peripheral blood. These receptors were taken from a human donor in a cohort sampled during active COVID-19. The donor label of this sample is uncertain.

The rearrangement uses TRBV5-6 and TRBJ2-5, with 8 bases lining up with TRBD1. Germline-derived CDR1 and CDR2 are SGHDT and YYEEEE. Trimming at V came to 4 bases and at J to 0 bases, leaving 5 bases not matched to a gene. The CDR3 extends over 15 amino acids. The CDR3 sequence: CASSVGTGNQETQYF. The CDR3 bases are TGTGCCAGCAGCGTAGGGACAGGCAACCAAGAGACCCAGTACTTC.

This clone came up once. The chain recombines TRBV7-8 with TRBJ2-7, with a weak D call TRBD2 (6 bases). CDR3 length: 14 residues. V was trimmed by 4 bases and J by 5 bases, leaving 15 bases between them. Germline CDR1 is SGHVS and CDR2 is FQNEAQ. The CDR3 coding sequence is TGTGCCAGCAGCTCCGCGCCGTCGGGGGACGAGCAGTACTTC. Protein sequence: CASSSAPSGDEQYF.

Only one count was recorded for this clone. The rearrangement joins TRBV29-1 to TRBJ1-2; 9 bases are shared with TRBD1. Germline CDR1 SQVTM, CDR2 ANQGSEA. This CDR3 has 13 amino acids. V shed 5 bases and J 6 bases; nucleotides not matched to a gene: 7. The CDR3 nucleotides read TGCAGCGTTTCACAGGGGGCCGATGATGGCTACACCTTC. Amino acids: CSVSQGADDGYTF.

The table lists this clone with a few counts. The chain joins TRBV28 to TRBJ2-1; D may be TRBD1 (5 bases). The CDR3 runs 17 residues. CDR1 is MDHEN and CDR2 is SYDVKM in the germline V gene. V was clipped by 2 bases and J by 6 bases, with 20 bases between them. Written as DNA, the CDR3 is TGTGCCAGCAGTTTACCTCAGGGCTTTCTCTCAACCAATGAGCAGTTCTTC. This sequence encodes CASSLPQGFLSTNEQFF. The full variable domain, rest sourced from reference TRBV28 and TRBJ2-1, is DVKVTQSSRYLVKRTGEKVFLECVQDMDHENMFWYRQDPGLGLRLIYFSYDVKMKEKGDIPEGYSVSREKKERFSLILESASTNQTSMYLCASSLPQGFLSTNEQFFGPGTRLTVL.

This clone was seen more than once but under ten times. The genes are TRBV5-1 and TRBJ2-1; possibly TRBD1 for D (5 bases). Trimming pared 3 bases from V and 0 bases from J, leaving 13 bases between. Germline assignment: CDR1 SGHRS and CDR2 YFSETQ. The CDR3 length is 16 residues. As DNA, the CDR3 is TGCGCCAGCAGCTCTTTTAGGGGAAGCTCCTACAATGAGCAGTTCTTC. This encodes CASSSFRGSSYNEQFF.

The chain employs TRBV30 and TRBJ2-3, with D tentatively TRBD2 (5 bases). This CDR3 is built from 14 residues. Trimming removed 8 bases from V and 1 base from J, with 16 bases in between. Germline CDR1 is GTSNPN and CDR2 is SVGIG (reference sequence). The CDR3: CAASLGAGTDTQYF. The CDR3 DNA reads as TGTGCCGCATCTCTGGGAGCGGGCACAGATACGCAGTATTTT.

V is TRBV5-1 and J is TRBJ2-5; TRBD2 matches at 9 bases. The CDR3 spans 18 residues. The germline V gene encodes CDR1 SGHRS and CDR2 YFSETQ. With V trimmed by 0 bases and J by 5 bases, 14 bases remained unmatched. The CDR3 DNA reads TGCGCCAGCAGCTTGGCCTTCTCTAGCGGGGCCGGGGTGGAGACCCAGTACTTC. Protein: CASSLAFSSGAGVETQYF.

The chain employs TRBV7-8 and TRBJ1-5; 9 positions match TRBD1. CDR3 length: 13 amino acids. Losses at the gene ends were 8 bases for V and 3 bases for J; bases not matched to a gene: 2. Germline V CDR1 and CDR2: SGHVS, FQNEAQ. The CDR3 sequence is CASGTGINQPQHF. The CDR3 DNA sequence: TGTGCCAGCGGGACAGGGATCAATCAGCCCCAGCATTTT.

The V call is TRBV11-2, the J call TRBJ1-5, with 8 bases matching TRBD1. The germline CDR1 and CDR2 sequences are SGHAT and FQNNGV. The V gene end was trimmed by 4 bases and the J gene end by 2 bases; junction bases not matched to a gene: 4. The CDR3 loop spans 15 amino acids. CDR3: CASSYGGQGNQPQHF. CDR3 sequence (DNA): TGTGCCAGCAGCTACGGGGGACAGGGCAATCAGCCCCAGCATTTT.

This clone was seen a single time. This chain connects TRBV7-9 to TRBJ2-7, with TRBD1 matching over 7 bases. There are 16 residues in the CDR3. The germline gives CDR1 SEHNR, CDR2 FQNEAQ (reference sequence). V lost 3 bases to trimming and J lost 3 bases; unmatched junction nucleotides: 11. CDR3 in amino acids: CASSFRVGTGVYEQYF. The CDR3 DNA sequence: TGTGCCAGCAGCTTTCGCGTAGGAACAGGGGTCTACGAGCAGTACTTC.

The chain carries TRBV5-4 and TRBJ2-3; D remains ambiguous. CDR3 size: 14 residues. CDR1 SGHNT and CDR2 YYREEE come from the germline V gene (reference sequence). V lost 0 bases, J lost 2 bases, and 7 bases lay in between. CDR3 in amino acids: CASSLGVNTDTQYF. Written as DNA, the CDR3 is TGTGCCAGCAGCTTGGGAGTAAACACAGATACGCAGTATTTT.

V is TRBV7-3 and J is TRBJ2-1; 9 bases fit TRBD1. This CDR3 contains 14 residues. Germline-derived CDR1 and CDR2 are SGHTA and FQGTGA. Trimming removed 5 bases from V and 7 bases from J; junction bases left unmatched: 6. CDR3 coding DNA: TGTGCCAGCAGCGCCGGGACAGGGAGTAATGAGCAGTTCTTC. Translation gives CASSAGTGSNEQFF.

The rearrangement uses TRBV7-2 and TRBJ1-3; 8 bases align to TRBD1. Germline CDR1 SGHTA, CDR2 FQGNSA. The V gene end was trimmed by 0 bases and the J gene end by 3 bases; junction bases not matched to a gene: 13. The length of the CDR3 is 19 residues. The CDR3 nucleotides read TGTGCCAGCAGCTTAGCGGGGGACAGGCGCGTAGCCAATGGAAACACCATATATTTT. Amino acids: CASSLAGDRRVANGNTIYF.

V and J are TRBV7-9 and TRBJ2-5, with D possibly being TRBD2 (7 bases). Germline V CDR1 and CDR2: SEHNR, FQNEAQ (reference sequence). V shed 4 bases and J shed 1 base, with 13 bases lying between them. The CDR3 covers 15 residues. The CDR3: CASSSRGALQETQYF. The CDR3 coding sequence is TGTGCCAGCAGCTCTCGGGGGGCCCTCCAAGAGACCCAGTACTTC.

This CDR3 is CATSERQGLYNEQFF. The DNA for the CDR3 is TGTGCCACCAGTGAACGACAGGGACTCTACAATGAGCAGTTCTTC. V and J are TRBV24-1 and TRBJ2-1, with a weak D call TRBD1 (7 bases). This CDR3 spans 15 amino acids. Germline lookup yields CDR1 KGHDR and CDR2 SFDVKD. V shed 4 bases and J shed 3 bases, with 12 bases lying between them.